The rows below give T cell receptor beta chains drawn from one sample of a study of CD8 T cells in Susac syndrome. TCRdb reprocessed the immunoSEQ multiplex PCR reads with MiXCR, giving one entry per CDR3 protein. This table holds approximately 190,000 distinct CDR3 sequences, approximately 96% found once. The sequencing sample was made of CD4+ T cells from PBMCs. Receptors originate from a human donor with Susac syndrome. Both conserved end residues are part of each CDR3. The D gene is left open where the match is weak. Clone size is not always given. Where it is, it says once, few, many or a class for expanded clones.

d_gene,j_gene,v_gene,abundance,CDR3nt,CDR3aa
-,TRBJ2-5,TRBV20-1,-,TGCAGTGCCGCCCTTCAGGCTCAAGAGACCCAGTACTTC,CSAALQAQETQYF
-,TRBJ1-6,TRBV12-3/TRBV12-4,-,TGTGCCAGCAGTTCAGGCCTAAAAGAGGATTCACCCCTCCACTTT,CASSSGLKEDSPLHF
-,TRBJ1-2,TRBV30,-,TGTGCCTGGAGTGGGAGCGCGGGCTACACCTTC,CAWSGSAGYTF
-,TRBJ2-5,TRBV2,-,TGTGCCAGCAGTACCGGTCCGGAGACCCAGTACTTC,CASSTGPETQYF
-,TRBJ1-2,TRBV6-5,-,TGTGCCAGCAGACAGTACCCCTATGGCTACACCTTC,CASRQYPYGYTF
-,TRBJ2-3,TRBV4-3,-,TGCGCCAGCAGCCAAGACCCCTCCACAGGGTTGAGCACAGATACGCAGTATTTT,CASSQDPSTGLSTDTQYF
-,TRBJ1-2,TRBV29-1,once,TGCAGCGCCCCCTTCAGGAGAGGTGTGGGTGGCTACACCTTC,CSAPFRRGVGGYTF
-,TRBJ2-1,TRBV19,-,TGTGCCAGTAGTGTCAATGATGCTTACAATGAGCAGTTCTTC,CASSVNDAYNEQFF
-,TRBJ2-7,TRBV18,-,TGTGCCAGCTCACCCGGACGGACCTACGAGCAGTACTTC,CASSPGRTYEQYF
TRBD1,TRBJ2-1,TRBV3-1,-,TGTGCCAGCAGCATCGCAGGGGGCTGGCAGTTCTTC,CASSIAGGWQFF
-,TRBJ2-3,TRBV15,-,TGTGCCACCAGGGGTAGCATGGTCACAGATACGCAGTATTTT,CATRGSMVTDTQYF
-,TRBJ1-2,TRBV5-6,-,TGTGCCAGCAGCTTGGAGGGACGTTACACCTTC,CASSLEGRYTF
TRBD2,TRBJ2-5,TRBV7-8,-,TGTGCCAGCAGCTCCATTAGCGGGGGCTTTGAGACCCAGTACTTC,CASSSISGGFETQYF
-,TRBJ2-6,TRBV20-1,-,TGCAGTGCTAGGAGGACGGGCTCCGGTTCTGGGGCCAACGTCCTGACTTTC,CSARRTGSGSGANVLTF
-,TRBJ1-5,TRBV5-8,-,TGTGCCAGCAGCTTGAAAAGGGATCAGCCCCAGCATTTT,CASSLKRDQPQHF
-,TRBJ2-3,TRBV3-1,-,TGTGCCAGCAGCCCCTACCGGGCCGACACAGATACGCAGTATTTT,CASSPYRADTDTQYF
-,TRBJ1-2,TRBV24-1,-,TGTGCCACCAGTGGAAACGGAATCCTGTACACCTTC,CATSGNGILYTF
TRBD2,TRBJ2-1,TRBV7-2,-,TGTGCCAGCAGCTTAAAACTAGCGGAAAACAATGAGCAGTTCTTC,CASSLKLAENNEQFF
-,TRBJ1-1,TRBV7-2,-,TGTGCCAGCAGCGAATATGACACGGTCCGAATTGAAGCTTTCTTT,CASSEYDTVRIEAFF
TRBD1,TRBJ1-1,TRBV30,-,TGTGCCTGGAGTTCCCTCGGACAGGGGAACACTGAAGCTTTCTTT,CAWSSLGQGNTEAFF
-,TRBJ1-2,TRBV7-3,-,TGTGCCAACCGAATCCGAGCTCCCTATGGCTACACCTTC,CANRIRAPYGYTF
-,TRBJ2-1,TRBV27,-,TGTGCCAGCAGTTCAGTGGGGGGTACGGATGAGCAGTTCTTC,CASSSVGGTDEQFF
-,TRBJ1-1,TRBV30,-,TGTGCCTGGAAAGGGGTCCTTGAAGCTTTCTTT,CAWKGVLEAFF
-,TRBJ1-1,TRBV30,-,TGTGCCTGGAACAAGGATCGGAACACTGAAGCTTTCTTT,CAWNKDRNTEAFF
TRBD1,TRBJ2-3,TRBV18,-,TGTGCCAGCTCACTAGGACAGGGACCAGATACGCAGTATTTT,CASSLGQGPDTQYF
-,TRBJ2-3,TRBV20-1,-,TGCAGTGCTAGAGTGGGAGATACGCAGTATTTT,CSARVGDTQYF
-,TRBJ2-5,TRBV29-1,-,TGCAGCGTGAGAAATCAAGAGACCCAGTACTTC,CSVRNQETQYF
TRBD1,TRBJ1-2,TRBV6-5,-,TGTGCCAGCAGTTACCAACTATTGGGACAGGGAGAGGGCTACACCTTC,CASSYQLLGQGEGYTF
-,TRBJ1-1,TRBV29-1,-,TGCAGCGCCGAAGGATGGGTAGACACTGAAGCTTTCTTT,CSAEGWVDTEAFF
TRBD1,TRBJ1-2,TRBV6-5,-,TGTGCCAGCAGTTACGTAAGGACAGGGGGCAACTATGGCTACACCTTC,CASSYVRTGGNYGYTF
-,TRBJ2-3,TRBV4-3,-,TGCGCCAGCAGCCAAGATTCCGAAGATACGCAGTATTTT,CASSQDSEDTQYF
-,TRBJ2-5,TRBV2,-,TGTGCCAGCGCGTCCTGGATGTGGGAGACCCAGTACTTC,CASASWMWETQYF
-,TRBJ1-5,TRBV6-4,once,TGTGCCAGCAGTTATAATGGGGGGTCCGATCAGCCCCAGCATTTT,CASSYNGGSDQPQHF
-,TRBJ2-3,TRBV3-1,-,TGTGCCACGTCGTGGGAGCCGGGAGATACGCAGTATTTT,CATSWEPGDTQYF
-,TRBJ2-5,TRBV20-1,-,TGCAGTGCTAGGGGTCCGCGGGGGCCGCAAGAGACCCAGTACTTC,CSARGPRGPQETQYF
-,TRBJ2-1,TRBV5-1,-,TGCGCCAGCAGCCCAGGACACTACAATGAGCAGTTCTTC,CASSPGHYNEQFF
TRBD2,TRBJ2-3,TRBV15,-,TGTGCCACCAGCAGAGGAGGGAGCGGGGTTACACATACGCAGTATTTT,CATSRGGSGVTHTQYF
-,TRBJ2-7,TRBV27,-,TGTGCCAGCCGCGATGCCTACGAGCAGTACTTC,CASRDAYEQYF
TRBD2,TRBJ2-3,TRBV5-1,-,TGCGCCAGCAAACTAGCGGGGGTCACAGATACGCAGTATTTT,CASKLAGVTDTQYF
TRBD2,TRBJ2-5,TRBV20-1,-,TGCAGTGCTAGATCAGCCGGGACTAGCGGGGGTAACCAAGAGACCCAGTACTTC,CSARSAGTSGGNQETQYF
TRBD2,TRBJ2-2,TRBV27,-,TGTGCCAGCAGTTCCCGGACTAGCGGGGGGTACACCGGGGAGCTGTTTTTT,CASSSRTSGGYTGELFF
TRBD2,TRBJ2-7,TRBV12-3/TRBV12-4,once,TGTGCCAGCAGTTTCCTTCCTAGCGGGGGGGCGGATGAGCAGTACTTC,CASSFLPSGGADEQYF
-,TRBJ2-1,TRBV7-2,-,TGTGCCAGCAGCTTAGTTGGACAGACTCTAAAGAATGAGCAGTTCTTC,CASSLVGQTLKNEQFF
-,TRBJ1-2,TRBV7-2,-,TGTGCCAGCAGCCCTGACGTGGGCTGGGGAGGCTACACCTTC,CASSPDVGWGGYTF
TRBD2,TRBJ2-5,TRBV20-1,-,TGCAGTGCCTCGGGACTAGCGGGGGTCCAAGAGACCCAGTACTTC,CSASGLAGVQETQYF
TRBD2,TRBJ2-5,TRBV20-1,-,TGCAGTGCTAGAGAGGAGCGGGGGGGCTACCAAGAGACCCAGTACTTC,CSAREERGGYQETQYF
-,TRBJ2-5,TRBV11-1,-,TGTGCCAGCAGCGAAGCCCCGGTTAGGGGGTCGGAGACCCAGTACTTC,CASSEAPVRGSETQYF
-,TRBJ2-1,TRBV19,once,TGTGCCAGTACCCCTCGGGGGCAGGGGCGGAACAATGAGCAGTTCTTC,CASTPRGQGRNNEQFF
-,TRBJ2-3,TRBV3-1,-,TGTGCCAGCAGCCAATTCCTTACAGGGACAGATACGCAGTATTTT,CASSQFLTGTDTQYF
-,TRBJ2-5,TRBV6-5,-,TGTGCCAGCAGTTACTCGAGGGACACGGTGATAGAGACCCAGTACTTC,CASSYSRDTVIETQYF
TRBD2,TRBJ2-5,TRBV7-3,-,TGTGCCAGCAGCTTAAGACTAGCGGGGGCCGAAACCCAGGGTCGGACCCAGTACTTC,CASSLRLAGAETQGRTQYF
-,TRBJ2-2,TRBV3-1,-,TGTGCCAGCAGCCCCAGGGTAACCGGGGAGCTGTTTTTT,CASSPRVTGELFF
-,TRBJ2-7,TRBV30,-,TGTGCCTGGAGAGACTCCTACGAGCAGTACTTC,CAWRDSYEQYF
TRBD1,TRBJ1-1,TRBV5-6,-,TGTGCCAGCAGCTTTGGGACAGGGGGCTTGAGCACTGAAGCTTTCTTT,CASSFGTGGLSTEAFF
-,TRBJ1-2,TRBV6-1,-,TGTGCCAGCAGTGAGGAAGGATCTAACTATGGCTACACCTTC,CASSEEGSNYGYTF
TRBD1,TRBJ1-1,TRBV7-3,-,TGTGCCAGCAGCTTAATGGGGGGACAGGGTAACACTGAAGCTTTCTTT,CASSLMGGQGNTEAFF
-,TRBJ2-3,TRBV9,-,TGTGCCAGCAGCGTGGGACCGTCAACCCCAGATACGCAGTATTTT,CASSVGPSTPDTQYF
TRBD2,TRBJ2-1,TRBV20-1,-,TGCAGTGCTAGAAGTCTAGCGGTGAACAATGAGCAGTTCTTC,CSARSLAVNNEQFF
-,TRBJ1-1,TRBV27,-,TGTGCCAGCAGTTTATCCTCGGGTAACACTGAAGCTTTCTTT,CASSLSSGNTEAFF
-,TRBJ2-7,TRBV2,-,TGTGCCAGCAGTATCCCTGGACGGGGGATTGAGCAGTACTTC,CASSIPGRGIEQYF